This T cell receptor beta chain appears in the sequencing data of a study of control samples from healthy donors and cancer patients. Profiling relied on immunoSEQ multiplex PCR, and the TCRdb table lists in-frame clones only, not all of them. Seen here are approximately 110,000 clones, around 89% observed once, and the top ten hold roughly 18%. This CDR3 is built from 13 residues. This receptor was obtained from a woman in her 50s in good health. This rearrangement joins TRBV21-1 to TRBJ2-7; TRBD1, the table's D call, was not compared with the DNA. TRBV21-1 is shown as a pseudogene. Sequences were obtained from blood. CDR3 sequence: CASRQGLPYEQYF. CDR3 DNA: TGTGCCAGCAGACAGGGGCTGCCCTACGAGCAGTACTTC.